Listed below are T cell receptor beta chains from one sample, sequenced in a study of PD-1 blockade in mismatch repair-deficient tumors. Sequenced by immunoSEQ multiplex PCR; TCRdb stores in-frame clones only, minus some. The sample holds about 84,000 clones; approximately 84% are singletons and the top ten take about 2.6%. The sequences come from peripheral blood, collected 12 weeks after starting pembrolizumab. The receptors were gathered from an adult with mismatch repair-deficient cancer. CDR3s include the opening cysteine and the closing phenylalanine or tryptophan. A D gene is named only where the DNA matches it firmly. Size is omitted from some rows. Given values are once, few, many or a class for expanded clones.

clone size	D gene	V gene	J gene	CDR3 protein	CDR3 DNA
NA	NA	TRBV27	TRBJ2-3	CASSESPVLRSTDTQYF	TGTGCCAGCAGTGAAAGTCCGGTCCTCCGCAGCACAGATACGCAGTATTTT
NA	TRBD2	TRBV2	TRBJ2-5	CASSELAGLETQYF	TGTGCCAGCAGTGAATTAGCGGGACTGGAGACCCAGTACTTC
NA	NA	TRBV5-1	TRBJ2-5	CASSSLGARETQYF	TGCGCCAGCAGCTCCCTAGGGGCGCGGGAGACCCAGTACTTC
once	NA	TRBV7-2	TRBJ2-7	CASSLYPPTVGGEQYF	TGTGCCAGCAGCTTATATCCCCCCACAGTGGGTGGCGAGCAGTACTTC
NA	TRBD2	TRBV5-1	TRBJ2-3	CASSLDPSGSFTQYF	TGCGCCAGCAGCTTGGATCCTAGCGGGAGCTTTACGCAGTATTTT
NA	NA	TRBV7-8	TRBJ2-1	CASSLDGLENEQFF	TGTGCCAGCAGCTTAGACGGCCTAGAGAATGAGCAGTTCTTC
NA	NA	TRBV2	TRBJ2-7	CAGGGSLYEQYF	TGTGCTGGGGGGGGCTCACTTTACGAGCAGTACTTC
NA	NA	TRBV19	TRBJ1-5	CASSSSGVSGQPQHF	TGTGCCAGTAGCTCCTCGGGGGTTTCGGGACAGCCCCAGCATTTT
once	NA	TRBV28	TRBJ2-7	CASSLLRKSSYEQYF	TGTGCCAGCAGTTTATTGCGCAAGAGCTCCTACGAGCAGTACTTC
NA	NA	TRBV7-9	TRBJ2-7	CASSPTDRYEQYF	TGTGCCAGCAGCCCGACGGACCGCTACGAGCAGTACTTC
NA	NA	TRBV18	TRBJ2-1	CASSPLAIAGSPYNEQFF	TGTGCCAGCTCACCCCTGGCTATTGCGGGGAGCCCCTACAATGAGCAGTTCTTC
NA	NA	TRBV5-6	TRBJ2-1	CASSAIQVTSSYNEQFF	TGTGCCAGCAGCGCCATACAGGTTACCAGCTCCTACAATGAGCAGTTCTTC
NA	TRBD1	TRBV7-3	TRBJ1-2	CASSSEGPRSGGPLGYGYTF	TGTGCCAGCAGCTCAGAAGGTCCAAGATCAGGGGGCCCCTTAGGATATGGCTACACCTTC
NA	TRBD2	TRBV6-5	TRBJ2-1	CASSYGTSLNEQFF	TGTGCCAGCAGTTACGGGACTAGCCTTAATGAGCAGTTCTTC
NA	NA	TRBV11-3	TRBJ2-6	CASSFFGTGANVLTF	TGTGCCAGCAGCTTTTTTGGGACTGGCGCCAACGTCCTGACTTTC
NA	NA	TRBV7-9	TRBJ2-2	CASSLRPGVPGELFF	TGTGCCAGCAGCTTACGGCCAGGGGTGCCCGGGGAGCTGTTTTTT